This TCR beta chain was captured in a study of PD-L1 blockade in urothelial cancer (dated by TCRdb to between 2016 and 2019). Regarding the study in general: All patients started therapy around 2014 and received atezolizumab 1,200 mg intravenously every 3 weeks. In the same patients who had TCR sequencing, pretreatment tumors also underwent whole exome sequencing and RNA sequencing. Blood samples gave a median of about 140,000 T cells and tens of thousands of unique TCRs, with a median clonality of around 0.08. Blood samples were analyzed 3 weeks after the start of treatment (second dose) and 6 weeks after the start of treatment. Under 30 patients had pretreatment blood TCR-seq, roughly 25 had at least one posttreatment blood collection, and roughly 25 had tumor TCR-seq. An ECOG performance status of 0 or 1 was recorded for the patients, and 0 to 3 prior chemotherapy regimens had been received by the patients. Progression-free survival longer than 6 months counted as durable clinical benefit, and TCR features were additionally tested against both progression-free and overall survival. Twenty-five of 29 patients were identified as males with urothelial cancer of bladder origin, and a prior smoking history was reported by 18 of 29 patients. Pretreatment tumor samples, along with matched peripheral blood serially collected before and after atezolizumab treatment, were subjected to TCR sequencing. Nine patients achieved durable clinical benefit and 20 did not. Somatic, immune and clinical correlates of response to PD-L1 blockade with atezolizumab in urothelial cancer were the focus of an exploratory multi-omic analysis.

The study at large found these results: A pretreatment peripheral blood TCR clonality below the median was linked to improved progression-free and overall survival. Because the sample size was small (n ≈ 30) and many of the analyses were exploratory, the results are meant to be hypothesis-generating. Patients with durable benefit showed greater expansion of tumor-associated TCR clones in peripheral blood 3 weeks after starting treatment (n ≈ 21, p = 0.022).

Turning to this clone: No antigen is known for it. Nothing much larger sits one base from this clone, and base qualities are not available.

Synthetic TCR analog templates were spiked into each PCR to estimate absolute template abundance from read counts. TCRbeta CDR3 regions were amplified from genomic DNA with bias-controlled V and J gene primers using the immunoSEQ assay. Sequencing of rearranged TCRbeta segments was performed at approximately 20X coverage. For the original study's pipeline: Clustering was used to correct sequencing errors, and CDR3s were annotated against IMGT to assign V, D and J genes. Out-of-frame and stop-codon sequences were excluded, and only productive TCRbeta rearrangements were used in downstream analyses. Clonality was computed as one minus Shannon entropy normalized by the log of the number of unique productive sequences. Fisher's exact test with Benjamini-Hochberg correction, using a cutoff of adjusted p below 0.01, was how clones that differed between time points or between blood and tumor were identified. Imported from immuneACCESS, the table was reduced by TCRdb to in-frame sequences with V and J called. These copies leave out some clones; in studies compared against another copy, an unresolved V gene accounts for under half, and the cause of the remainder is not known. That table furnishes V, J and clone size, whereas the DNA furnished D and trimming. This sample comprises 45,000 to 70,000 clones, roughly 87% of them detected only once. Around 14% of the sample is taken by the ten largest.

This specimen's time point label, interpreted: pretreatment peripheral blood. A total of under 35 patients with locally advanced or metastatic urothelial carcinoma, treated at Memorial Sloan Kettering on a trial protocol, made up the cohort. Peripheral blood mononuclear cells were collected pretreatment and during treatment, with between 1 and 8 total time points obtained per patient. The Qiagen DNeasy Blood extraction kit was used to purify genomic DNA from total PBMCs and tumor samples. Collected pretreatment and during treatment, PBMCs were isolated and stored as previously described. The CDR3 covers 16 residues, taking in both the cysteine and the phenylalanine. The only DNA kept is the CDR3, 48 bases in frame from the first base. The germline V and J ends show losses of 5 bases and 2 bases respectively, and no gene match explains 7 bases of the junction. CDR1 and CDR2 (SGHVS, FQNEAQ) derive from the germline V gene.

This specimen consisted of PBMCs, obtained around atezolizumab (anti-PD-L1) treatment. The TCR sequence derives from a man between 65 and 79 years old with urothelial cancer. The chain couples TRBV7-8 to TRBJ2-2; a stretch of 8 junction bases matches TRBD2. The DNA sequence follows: TGTGCCAGCAGCCCCCGCCGGACTAGCAACACCGGGGAGCTGTTTTTT. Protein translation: CASSPRRTSNTGELFF.